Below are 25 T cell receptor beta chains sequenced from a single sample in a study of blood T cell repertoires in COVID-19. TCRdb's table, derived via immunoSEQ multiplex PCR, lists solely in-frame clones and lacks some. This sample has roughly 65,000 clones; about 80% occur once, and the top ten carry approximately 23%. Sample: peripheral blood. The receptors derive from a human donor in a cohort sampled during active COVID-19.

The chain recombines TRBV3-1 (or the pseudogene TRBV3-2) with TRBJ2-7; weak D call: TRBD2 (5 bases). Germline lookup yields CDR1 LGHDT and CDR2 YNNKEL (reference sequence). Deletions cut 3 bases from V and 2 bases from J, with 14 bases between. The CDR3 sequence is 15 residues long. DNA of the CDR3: TGTGCCAGCAGCCAGATCGGGGAGTCCGCCTACGAGCAGTACTTC. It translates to CASSQIGESAYEQYF.

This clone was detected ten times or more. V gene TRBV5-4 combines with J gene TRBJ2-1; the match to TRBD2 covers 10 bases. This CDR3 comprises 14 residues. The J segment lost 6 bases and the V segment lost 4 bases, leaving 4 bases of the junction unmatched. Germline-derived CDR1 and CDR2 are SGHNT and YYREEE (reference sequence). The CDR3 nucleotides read TGTGCCAGCAGCCGTCTAGCGGGGGTCAATGAGCAGTTCTTC. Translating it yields CASSRLAGVNEQFF.

CDR3 sequence: CASSSPQQGTASGNTIYF. For the CDR3, the DNA is TGTGCCAGCAGCTCACCGCAACAGGGTACTGCATCTGGAAACACCATATATTTT. The V gene is TRBV5-4, the J gene TRBJ1-3; maybe TRBD1 (6 bases). Between the trimmed V and J ends, which lost 3 bases and 1 base, there was a span of 20 bases. Germline CDR1 reads SGHNT; CDR2 reads YYREEE (reference sequence). The CDR3 is made up of 18 amino acids.

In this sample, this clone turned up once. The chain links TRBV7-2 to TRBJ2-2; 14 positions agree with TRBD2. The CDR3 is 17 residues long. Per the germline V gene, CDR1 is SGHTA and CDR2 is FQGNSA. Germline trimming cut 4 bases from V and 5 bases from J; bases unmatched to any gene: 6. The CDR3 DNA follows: TGTGCCAGCAGCTACCCGGGACTAGCGGGGGTAACCGGGGAGCTGTTTTTT. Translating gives CASSYPGLAGVTGELFF.

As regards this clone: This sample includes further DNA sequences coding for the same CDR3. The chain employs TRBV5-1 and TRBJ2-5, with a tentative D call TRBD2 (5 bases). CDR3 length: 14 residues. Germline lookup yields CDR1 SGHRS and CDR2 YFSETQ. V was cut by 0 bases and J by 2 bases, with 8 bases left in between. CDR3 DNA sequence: TGCGCCAGCAGCTTGGGTGGCGGGCAAGAGACCCAGTACTTC. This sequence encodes CASSLGGGQETQYF.

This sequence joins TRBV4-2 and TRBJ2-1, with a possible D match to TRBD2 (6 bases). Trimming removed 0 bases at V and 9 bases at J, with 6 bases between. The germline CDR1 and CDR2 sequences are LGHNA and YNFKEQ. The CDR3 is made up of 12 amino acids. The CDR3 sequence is CASSQEGGEQFF. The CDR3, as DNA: TGTGCCAGCAGCCAAGAGGGGGGTGAGCAGTTCTTC.

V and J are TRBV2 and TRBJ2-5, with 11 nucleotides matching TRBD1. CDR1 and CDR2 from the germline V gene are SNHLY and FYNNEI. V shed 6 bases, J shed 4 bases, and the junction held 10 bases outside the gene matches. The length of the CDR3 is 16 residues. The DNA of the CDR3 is TGTGCCAGCAGGAACCAAGGACAGGGGGCGGGAGAGACCCAGTACTTC. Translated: CASRNQGQGAGETQYF.

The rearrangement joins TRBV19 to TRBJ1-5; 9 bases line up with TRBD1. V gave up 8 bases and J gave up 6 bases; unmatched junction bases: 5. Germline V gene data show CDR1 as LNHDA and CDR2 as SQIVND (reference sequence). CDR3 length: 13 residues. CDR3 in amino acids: CASSGQGGQPQHF. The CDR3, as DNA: TGTGCCAGTTCGGGACAGGGAGGTCAGCCCCAGCATTTT. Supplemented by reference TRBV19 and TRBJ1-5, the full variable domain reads DGGITQSPKYLFRKEGQNVTLSCEQNLNHDAMYWYRQDPGQGLRLIYYSQIVNDFQKGDIAEGYSVSREKKESFPLTVTSAQKNPTAFYLCASSGQGGQPQHFGDGTRLSIL.

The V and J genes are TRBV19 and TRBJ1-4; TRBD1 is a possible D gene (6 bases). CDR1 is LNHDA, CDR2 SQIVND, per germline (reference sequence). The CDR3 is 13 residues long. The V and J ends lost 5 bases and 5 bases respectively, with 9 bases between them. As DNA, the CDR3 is TGTGCCAGTAGTGGACAGTGGAATGAAAAACTGTTTTTT. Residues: CASSGQWNEKLFF.

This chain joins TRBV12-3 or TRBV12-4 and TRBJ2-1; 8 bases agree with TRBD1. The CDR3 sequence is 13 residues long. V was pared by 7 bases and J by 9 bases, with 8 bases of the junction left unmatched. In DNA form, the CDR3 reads TGTGCCAGCACCGGACAGGGTTGGGGTGAGCAGTTCTTC. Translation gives CASTGQGWGEQFF.

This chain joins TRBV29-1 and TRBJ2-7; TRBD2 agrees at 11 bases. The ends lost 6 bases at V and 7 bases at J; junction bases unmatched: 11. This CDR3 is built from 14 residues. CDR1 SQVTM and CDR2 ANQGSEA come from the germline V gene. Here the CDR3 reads CSVTPSVAGGEQYF. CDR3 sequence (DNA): TGCAGCGTGACTCCCTCGGTAGCGGGAGGGGAGCAGTACTTC.

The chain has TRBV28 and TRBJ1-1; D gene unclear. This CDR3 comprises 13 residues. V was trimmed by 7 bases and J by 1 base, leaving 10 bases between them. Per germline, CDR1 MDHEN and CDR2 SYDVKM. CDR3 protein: CASIVGGNTEAFF. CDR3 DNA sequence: TGTGCCAGCATAGTAGGAGGGAACACTGAAGCTTTCTTT.

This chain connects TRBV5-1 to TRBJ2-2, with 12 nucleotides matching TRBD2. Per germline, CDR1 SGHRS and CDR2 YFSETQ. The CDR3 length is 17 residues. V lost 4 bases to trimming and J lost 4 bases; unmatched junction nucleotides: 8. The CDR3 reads CASSVRLAGDPTGELFF. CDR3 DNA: TGCGCCAGCAGCGTAAGACTAGCGGGAGACCCCACCGGGGAGCTGTTTTTT.

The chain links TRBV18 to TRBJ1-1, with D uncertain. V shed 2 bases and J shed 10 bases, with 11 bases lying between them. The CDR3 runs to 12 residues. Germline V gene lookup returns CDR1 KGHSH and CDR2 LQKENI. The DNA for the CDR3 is TGTGCCAGCTCACCAGGTTCGGGAGGAGCTTTCTTT. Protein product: CASSPGSGGAFF. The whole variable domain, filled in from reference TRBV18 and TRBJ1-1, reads NAGVMQNPRHLVRRRGQEARLRCSPMKGHSHVYWYRQLPEEGLKFMVYLQKENIIDESGMPKERFSAEFPKEGPSILRIQQVVRGDSAAYFCASSPGSGGAFFGQGTRLTVV.

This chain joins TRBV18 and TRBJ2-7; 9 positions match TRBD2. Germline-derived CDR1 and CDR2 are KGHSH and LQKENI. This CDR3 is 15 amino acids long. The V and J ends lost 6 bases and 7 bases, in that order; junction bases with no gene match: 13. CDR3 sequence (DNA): TGTGCCAGCTCGCCTACTAGCGGGTGGCGGGAGGAGCAGTACTTC. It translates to CASSPTSGWREEQYF.

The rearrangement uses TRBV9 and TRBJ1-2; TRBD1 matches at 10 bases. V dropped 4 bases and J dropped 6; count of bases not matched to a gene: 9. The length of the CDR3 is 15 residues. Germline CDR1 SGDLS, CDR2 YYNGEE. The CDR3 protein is CASSTQTGGLNGYTF. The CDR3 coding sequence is TGTGCCAGCAGCACCCAGACAGGGGGCCTTAATGGCTACACCTTC.

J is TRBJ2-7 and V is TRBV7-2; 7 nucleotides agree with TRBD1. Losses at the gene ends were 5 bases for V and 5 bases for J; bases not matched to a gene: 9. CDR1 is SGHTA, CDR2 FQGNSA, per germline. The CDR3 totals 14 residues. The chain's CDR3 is CASSRDRPTDEQYF. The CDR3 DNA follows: TGTGCCAGCAGCAGGGACAGACCTACTGACGAGCAGTACTTC.

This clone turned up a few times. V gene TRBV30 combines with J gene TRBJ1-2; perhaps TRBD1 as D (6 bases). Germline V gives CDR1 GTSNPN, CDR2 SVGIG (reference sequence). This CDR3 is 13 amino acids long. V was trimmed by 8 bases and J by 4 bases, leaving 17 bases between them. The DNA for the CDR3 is TGTGCCAGATCAATGGACAGTTTCTATGGCTACACCTTC. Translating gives CARSMDSFYGYTF.

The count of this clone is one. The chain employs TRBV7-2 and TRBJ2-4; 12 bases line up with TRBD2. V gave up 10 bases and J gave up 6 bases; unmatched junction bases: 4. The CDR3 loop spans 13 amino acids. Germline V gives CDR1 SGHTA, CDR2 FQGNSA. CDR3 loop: CATGLAGTNIQYF. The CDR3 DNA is TGTGCCACCGGACTAGCGGGAACAAACATTCAGTACTTC.

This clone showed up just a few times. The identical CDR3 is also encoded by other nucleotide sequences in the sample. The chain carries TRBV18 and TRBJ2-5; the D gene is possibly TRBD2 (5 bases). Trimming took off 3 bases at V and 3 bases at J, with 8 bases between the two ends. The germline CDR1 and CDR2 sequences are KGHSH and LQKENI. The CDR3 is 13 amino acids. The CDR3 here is CASSPSGEETQYF. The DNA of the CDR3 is TGTGCCAGCTCACCTTCCGGGGAAGAGACCCAGTACTTC.

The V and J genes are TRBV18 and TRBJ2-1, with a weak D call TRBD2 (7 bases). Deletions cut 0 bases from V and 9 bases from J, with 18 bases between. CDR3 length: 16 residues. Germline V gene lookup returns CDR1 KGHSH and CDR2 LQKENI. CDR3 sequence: CASSPPLAGGGGEQFF. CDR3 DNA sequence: TGTGCCAGCTCACCACCGCTAGCCGGAGGGGGGGGTGAGCAGTTCTTC.

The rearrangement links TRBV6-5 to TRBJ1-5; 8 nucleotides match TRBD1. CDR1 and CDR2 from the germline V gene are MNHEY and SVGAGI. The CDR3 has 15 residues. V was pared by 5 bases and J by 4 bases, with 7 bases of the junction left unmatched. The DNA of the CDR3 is TGTGCCAGCAGTATGCGACAGGGGCCGAATCAGCCCCAGCATTTT. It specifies CASSMRQGPNQPQHF.

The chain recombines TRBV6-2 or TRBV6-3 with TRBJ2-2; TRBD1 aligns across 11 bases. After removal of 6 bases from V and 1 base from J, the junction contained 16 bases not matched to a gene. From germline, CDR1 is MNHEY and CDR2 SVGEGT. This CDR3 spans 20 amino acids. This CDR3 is CASSIGQGARGRENTGELFF. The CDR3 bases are TGTGCCAGCAGCATAGGACAGGGGGCGAGAGGTCGGGAGAACACCGGGGAGCTGTTTTTT.

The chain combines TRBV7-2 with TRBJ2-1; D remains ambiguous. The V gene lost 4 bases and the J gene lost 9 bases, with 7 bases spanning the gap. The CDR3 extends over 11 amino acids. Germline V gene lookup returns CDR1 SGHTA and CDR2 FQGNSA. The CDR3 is CASSSSLEQFF. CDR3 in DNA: TGTGCCAGCAGCTCCTCACTTGAGCAGTTCTTC.

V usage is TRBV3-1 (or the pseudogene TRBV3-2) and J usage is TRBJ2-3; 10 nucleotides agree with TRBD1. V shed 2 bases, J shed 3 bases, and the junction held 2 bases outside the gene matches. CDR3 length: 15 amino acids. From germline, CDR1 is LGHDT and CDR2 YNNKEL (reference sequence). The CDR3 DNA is TGTGCCAGCAGCCAAACGGGACAGGGGACAGATACGCAGTATTTT. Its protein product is CASSQTGQGTDTQYF.